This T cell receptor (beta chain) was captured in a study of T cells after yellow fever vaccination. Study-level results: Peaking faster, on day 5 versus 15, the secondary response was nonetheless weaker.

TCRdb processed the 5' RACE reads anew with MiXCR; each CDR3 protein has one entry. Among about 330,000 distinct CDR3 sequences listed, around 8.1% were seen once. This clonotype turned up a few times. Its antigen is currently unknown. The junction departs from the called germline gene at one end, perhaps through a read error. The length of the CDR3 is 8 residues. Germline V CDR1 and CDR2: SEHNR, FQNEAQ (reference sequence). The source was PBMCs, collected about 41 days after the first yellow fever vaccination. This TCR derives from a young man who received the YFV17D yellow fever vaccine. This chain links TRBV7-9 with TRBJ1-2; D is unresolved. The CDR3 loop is CASSHRDF. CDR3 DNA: TGTGCCAGCAGCCATCGAGACTTC. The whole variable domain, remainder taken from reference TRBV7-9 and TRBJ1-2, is DTGVSQNPRHKITKRGQNVTFRCDPISEHNRLYWYRQTLGQGPEFLTYFQNEAQLEKSRLLSDRFSAERPKGSFSTLEIQRTEQGDSAMYLCASSHRDFGSGTRLTVV.